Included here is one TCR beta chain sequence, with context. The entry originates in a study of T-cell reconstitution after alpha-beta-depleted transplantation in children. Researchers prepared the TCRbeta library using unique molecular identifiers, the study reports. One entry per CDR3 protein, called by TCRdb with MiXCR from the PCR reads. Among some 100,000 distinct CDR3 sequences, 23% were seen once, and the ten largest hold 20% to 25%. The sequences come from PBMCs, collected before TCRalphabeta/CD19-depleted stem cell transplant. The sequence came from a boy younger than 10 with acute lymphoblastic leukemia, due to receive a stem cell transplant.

CDR3 protein: CASSPRTETGSYEQYF. The CDR3 DNA follows: TGTGCCAGCAGCCCGAGAACTGAGACAGGGTCCTACGAGCAGTACTTC. The rearrangement links TRBV9 to TRBJ2-7, with 7 nucleotides matching TRBD1. CDR3 size: 16 residues. The germline gives CDR1 SGDLS, CDR2 YYNGEE. Trimming cost V 4 bases and J 1 base; bases outside gene matches: 11.